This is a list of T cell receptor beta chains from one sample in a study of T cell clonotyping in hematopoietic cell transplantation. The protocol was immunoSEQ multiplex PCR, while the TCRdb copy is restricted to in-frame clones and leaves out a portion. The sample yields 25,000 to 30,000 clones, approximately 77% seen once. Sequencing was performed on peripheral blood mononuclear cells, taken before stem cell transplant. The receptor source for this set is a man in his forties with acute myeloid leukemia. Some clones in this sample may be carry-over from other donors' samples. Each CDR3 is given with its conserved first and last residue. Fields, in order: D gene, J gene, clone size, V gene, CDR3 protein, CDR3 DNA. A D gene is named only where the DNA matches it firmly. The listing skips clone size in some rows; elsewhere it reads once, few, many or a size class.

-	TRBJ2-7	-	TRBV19	CASSIGPGQGYEQYF	TGTGCCAGTAGTATAGGACCGGGACAAGGCTACGAGCAGTACTTC
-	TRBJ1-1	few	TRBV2	CASSEGSPEAFF	TGTGCCAGCAGTGAGGGCTCGCCGGAAGCTTTCTTT
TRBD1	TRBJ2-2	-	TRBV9	CASSPGTGTGELFF	TGTGCCAGCAGCCCAGGGACAGGGACCGGGGAGCTGTTTTTT
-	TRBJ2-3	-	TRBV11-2	CASSLAGGVTDTQYF	TGTGCCAGCAGCTTGGCCGGAGGGGTCACAGATACGCAGTATTTT
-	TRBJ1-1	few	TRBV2	CASSKDSGEAFF	TGTGCCAGCAGTAAAGACAGTGGTGAAGCTTTCTTT
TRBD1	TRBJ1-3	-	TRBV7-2	CASRTGFSGNTIYF	TGTGCCAGCCGGACAGGCTTTAGTGGAAACACCATATATTTT
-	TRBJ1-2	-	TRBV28	CASSPTTGGNYGYTF	TGTGCCAGCAGTCCAACGACTGGGGGGAACTATGGCTACACCTTC
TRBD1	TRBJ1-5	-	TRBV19	CASSIDRVEDQPQHF	TGTGCCAGTAGTATCGACAGGGTAGAAGATCAGCCCCAGCATTTT
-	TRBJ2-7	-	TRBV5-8	CASSVDRLYEQYF	TGTGCCAGCAGCGTGGACAGACTATACGAGCAGTACTTC
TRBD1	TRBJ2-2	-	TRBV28	CASSDRVGELFF	TGTGCCAGCAGTGACAGGGTCGGGGAGCTGTTTTTT
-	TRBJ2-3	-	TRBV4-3	CASSHATWGDTRTDTQYF	TGCGCCAGCAGCCACGCCACCTGGGGGGACACCCGCACAGATACGCAGTATTTT
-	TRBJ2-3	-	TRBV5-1	CASSSDRPGGTDTQYF	TGCGCCAGCAGCTCGGACAGACCCGGGGGCACAGATACGCAGTATTTT
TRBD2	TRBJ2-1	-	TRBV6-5	CASSRERGGYNEQFF	TGTGCCAGCAGCCGAGAGCGGGGGGGCTACAATGAGCAGTTCTTC
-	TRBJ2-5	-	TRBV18	CASSLGAGETQYF	TGTGCCAGCTCCCTAGGGGCGGGAGAGACCCAGTACTTC
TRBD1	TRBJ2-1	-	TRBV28	CASSLAAETGGKQFF	TGTGCCAGCAGTCTGGCAGCCGAGACAGGGGGTAAGCAGTTCTTC
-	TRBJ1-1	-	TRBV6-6	CASSYASWDTEAFF	TGTGCCAGCAGTTACGCGTCGTGGGACACTGAAGCTTTCTTT
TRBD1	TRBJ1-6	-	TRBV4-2	CASSPDRGRDSPLHF	TGTGCCAGCAGCCCGGACAGGGGACGGGATTCACCCCTCCACTTT
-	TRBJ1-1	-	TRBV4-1	CASSQVGRNTEAFF	TGCGCCAGCAGCCAAGTAGGGCGGAACACTGAAGCTTTCTTT
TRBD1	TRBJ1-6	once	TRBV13	CASSLSFRDRASVVSPLHF	TGTGCCAGCAGCTTATCCTTTAGGGACAGGGCCTCGGTGGTGTCACCCCTCCACTTT
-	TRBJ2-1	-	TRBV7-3	CASSLTRGYNEQFF	TGTGCCAGCAGCTTAACCAGAGGGTACAATGAGCAGTTCTTC
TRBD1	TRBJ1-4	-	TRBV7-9	CASSEGQTTNEKLFF	TGTGCCAGCAGCGAGGGACAGACAACTAATGAAAAACTGTTTTTT
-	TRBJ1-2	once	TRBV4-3	CASSYTGSGNYGYTF	TGCGCCAGCAGCTATACAGGGTCGGGAAACTATGGCTACACCTTC
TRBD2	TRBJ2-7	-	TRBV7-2	CASSLTSGGPYEQYF	TGTGCCAGCAGCTTGACTAGCGGGGGGCCATACGAGCAGTACTTC
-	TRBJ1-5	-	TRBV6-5	CASGGGNQPQHF	TGTGCCAGCGGGGGGGGCAATCAGCCCCAGCATTTT
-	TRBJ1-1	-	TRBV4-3	CASSRNQGNTEAFF	TGCGCCAGCAGCCGTAACCAGGGTAACACTGAAGCTTTCTTT
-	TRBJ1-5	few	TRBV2	CASDSMEGGNQPQHF	TGTGCCAGCGATTCCATGGAGGGCGGCAATCAGCCCCAGCATTTT
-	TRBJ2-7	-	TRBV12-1	CASSATDESSYEQYF	TGTGCCAGCAGCGCAACGGACGAGAGCTCCTACGAGCAGTACTTC
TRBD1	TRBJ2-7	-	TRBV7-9	CASSLPTGGVSEQYF	TGTGCCAGCAGCTTACCTACAGGGGGCGTCTCCGAGCAGTACTTC
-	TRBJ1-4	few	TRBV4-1	CASSQLAGVEEKLFF	TGCGCCAGCAGCCAATTGGCAGGGGTAGAGGAAAAACTGTTTTTT
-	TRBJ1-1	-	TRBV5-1	CASSLGEDRRNTEAFF	TGCGCCAGCAGCTTGGGAGAAGACAGACGGAACACTGAAGCTTTCTTT
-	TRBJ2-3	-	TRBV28	CASSPRLVRATDTQYF	TGTGCCAGCAGTCCACGACTCGTCCGGGCCACAGATACGCAGTATTTT
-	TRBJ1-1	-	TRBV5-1	CASSLDGSSTEAFF	TGCGCCAGCAGTTTAGACGGCTCGAGCACTGAAGCTTTCTTT
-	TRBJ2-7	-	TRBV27	CASTRLPLTNYEQYF	TGTGCCAGCACGCGGCTGCCACTAACGAACTACGAGCAGTACTTC
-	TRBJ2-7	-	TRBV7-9	CASSLGGQTGEQYF	TGTGCCAGCAGCTTGGGGGGGCAAACGGGAGAGCAGTACTTC
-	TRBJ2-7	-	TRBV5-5	CASKTGTHEQYF	TGTGCCAGCAAGACAGGGACTCACGAGCAGTACTTC
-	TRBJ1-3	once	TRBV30	CAWSPQGRRRNTIYF	TGTGCCTGGAGTCCCCAGGGGCGACGCAGAAACACCATATATTTT